The source of this T cell receptor (beta chain) is a study of cytomegalovirus exposure and HLA in healthy donors. Study-wide results and limits: As a later analysis revealed, most CMV-associated TCR beta chains appeared HLA-restricted.

On this clone: Antigen: not known.

PCR used 60 Vbeta primers and 13 Jbeta primers. Assay used: immunoSEQ multiplex PCR; TCRdb lists only in-frame clones, some missing. The sample has roughly 200,000 clones, approximately 80% seen once; the top ten hold around 2.2%. Per the germline V gene, CDR1 is SGHDT and CDR2 is YYEEEE. With 0 bases removed from V and 5 bases from J, the gap between germline ends came to 8 bases. The CDR3 totals 13 residues. The chain is built from TRBV5-6 and TRBJ1-1, with a weak D call TRBD1 (6 bases). The sequence came from a man aged 55 to 70 in good health and CMV-seronegative. Specimen: PBMCs. CDR3 sequence: CASSLAGETEAFF. In DNA form, the CDR3 reads TGTGCCAGCAGCTTGGCAGGGGAAACTGAAGCTTTCTTT. Full variable domain (outside the CDR3, taken from reference TRBV5-6 and TRBJ1-1): DAGVTQSPTHLIKTRGQQVTLRCSPKSGHDTVSWYQQALGQGPQFIFQYYEEEERQRGNFPDRFSGHQFPNYSSELNVNALLLGDSALYLCASSLAGETEAFFGQGTRLTVV.